The T cell receptor (beta chain) described here comes from a study of blood T cell repertoires in COVID-19. For the study at large: Both acute and convalescent COVID-19 samples were obtained from the United States, Italy and Spain. The analysed material was cDNA or gDNA that came from T cells, B-cell-depleted T cells, or PBMCs.

In this sample, this clone turned up once. This CDR3 has 16 amino acids. Trimming took 4 bases from V and 9 from J; bases not matched to a gene: 11. CDR1 LNHDA and CDR2 SQIVND come from the germline V gene (reference sequence). In the source study's methods: Amplification with reference gene primers provided the estimates of nucleated cell counts. Generated by immunoSEQ multiplex PCR, the TCRdb table keeps only in-frame clones and is missing some. V and J calls plus clone size are reproduced from that table; the DNA served to infer D and trimming. The profile shows 20,000 or so clones, about 91% of them singletons.

Sequencing input: peripheral blood. The source of this sequence is a woman aged 70-85 years with active COVID-19. The rearrangement links TRBV19 to TRBJ2-1; 11 positions agree with TRBD2. This CDR3 is CASSNELLSGRAEQFF. In nucleotides, the CDR3 is TGTGCCAGTAGTAACGAGCTGCTTAGCGGGAGGGCTGAGCAGTTCTTC. Looking up the rest from reference TRBV19 and TRBJ2-1 gives the full variable domain: DGGITQSPKYLFRKEGQNVTLSCEQNLNHDAMYWYRQDPGQGLRLIYYSQIVNDFQKGDIAEGYSVSREKKESFPLTVTSAQKNPTAFYLCASSNELLSGRAEQFFGPGTRLTVL.